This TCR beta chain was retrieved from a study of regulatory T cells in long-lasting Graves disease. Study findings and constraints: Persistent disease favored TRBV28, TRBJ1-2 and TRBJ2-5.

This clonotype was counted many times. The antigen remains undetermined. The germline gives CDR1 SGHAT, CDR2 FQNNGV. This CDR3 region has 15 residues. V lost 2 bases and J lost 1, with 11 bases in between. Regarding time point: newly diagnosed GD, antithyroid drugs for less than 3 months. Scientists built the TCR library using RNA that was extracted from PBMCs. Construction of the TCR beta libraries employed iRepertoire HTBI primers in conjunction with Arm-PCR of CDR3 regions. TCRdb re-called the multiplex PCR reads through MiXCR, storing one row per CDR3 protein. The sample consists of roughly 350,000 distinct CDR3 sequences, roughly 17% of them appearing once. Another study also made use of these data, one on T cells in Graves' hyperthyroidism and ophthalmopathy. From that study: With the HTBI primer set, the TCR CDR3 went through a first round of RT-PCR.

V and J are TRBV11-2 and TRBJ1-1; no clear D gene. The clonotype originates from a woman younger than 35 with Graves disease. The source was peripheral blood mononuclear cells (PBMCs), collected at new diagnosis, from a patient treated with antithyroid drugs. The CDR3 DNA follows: TGTGCCAGCAGCTTATTCAACTGGGAGAACACTGAAGCTTTCTTT. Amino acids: CASSLFNWENTEAFF.